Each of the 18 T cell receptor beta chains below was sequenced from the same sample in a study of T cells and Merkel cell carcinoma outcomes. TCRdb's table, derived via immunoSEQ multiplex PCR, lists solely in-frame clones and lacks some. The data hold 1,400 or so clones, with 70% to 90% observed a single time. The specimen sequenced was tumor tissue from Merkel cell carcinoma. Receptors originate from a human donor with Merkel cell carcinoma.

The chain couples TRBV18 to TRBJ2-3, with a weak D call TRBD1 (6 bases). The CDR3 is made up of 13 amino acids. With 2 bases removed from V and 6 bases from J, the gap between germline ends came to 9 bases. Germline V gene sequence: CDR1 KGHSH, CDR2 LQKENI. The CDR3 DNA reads TGTGCCAGCTCACCAAGGGGGTCCGATACGCAGTATTTT. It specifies CASSPRGSDTQYF. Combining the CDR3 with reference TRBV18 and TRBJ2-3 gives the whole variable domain NAGVMQNPRHLVRRRGQEARLRCSPMKGHSHVYWYRQLPEEGLKFMVYLQKENIIDESGMPKERFSAEFPKEGPSILRIQQVVRGDSAAYFCASSPRGSDTQYFGPGTRLTVL.

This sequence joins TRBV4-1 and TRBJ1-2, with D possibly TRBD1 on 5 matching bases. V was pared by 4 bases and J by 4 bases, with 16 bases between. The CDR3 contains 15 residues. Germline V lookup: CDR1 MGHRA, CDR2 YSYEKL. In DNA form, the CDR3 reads TGCGCCAGCAGCCTCAGACTCACAGGCCCCTATGGCTACACCTTC. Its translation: CASSLRLTGPYGYTF.

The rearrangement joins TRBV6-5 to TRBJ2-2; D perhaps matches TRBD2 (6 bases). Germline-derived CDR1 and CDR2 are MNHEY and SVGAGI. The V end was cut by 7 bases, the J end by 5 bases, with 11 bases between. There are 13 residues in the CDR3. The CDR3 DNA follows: TGTGCCAGCACTCGGGGGTGGACCGGGGAGCTGTTTTTT. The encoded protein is CASTRGWTGELFF.

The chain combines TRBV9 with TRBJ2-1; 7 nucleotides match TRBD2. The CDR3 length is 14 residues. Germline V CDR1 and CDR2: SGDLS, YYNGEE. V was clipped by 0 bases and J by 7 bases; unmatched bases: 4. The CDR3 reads CASSVAHSGNEQFF. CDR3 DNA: TGTGCCAGCAGCGTAGCCCATAGCGGGAATGAGCAGTTCTTC.

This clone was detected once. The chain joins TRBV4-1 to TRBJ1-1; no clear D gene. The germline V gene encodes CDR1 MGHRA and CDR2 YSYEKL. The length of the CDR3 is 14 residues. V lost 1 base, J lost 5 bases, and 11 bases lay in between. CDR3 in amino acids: CASSQGAGGTEAFF. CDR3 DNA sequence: TGCGCCAGCAGCCAAGGGGCAGGTGGGACTGAAGCTTTCTTT.

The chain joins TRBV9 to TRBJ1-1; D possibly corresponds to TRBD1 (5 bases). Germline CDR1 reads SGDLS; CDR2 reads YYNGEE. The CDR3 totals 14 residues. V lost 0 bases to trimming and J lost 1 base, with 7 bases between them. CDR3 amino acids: CASSVGRGNTEAFF. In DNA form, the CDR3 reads TGTGCCAGCAGCGTAGGTAGGGGGAACACTGAAGCTTTCTTT.

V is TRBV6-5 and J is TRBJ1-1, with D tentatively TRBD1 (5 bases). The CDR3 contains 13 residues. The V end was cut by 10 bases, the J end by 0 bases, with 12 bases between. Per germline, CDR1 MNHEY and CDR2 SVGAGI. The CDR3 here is CATHRSMNTEAFF. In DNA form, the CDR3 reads TGTGCCACCCACAGGTCAATGAACACTGAAGCTTTCTTT.

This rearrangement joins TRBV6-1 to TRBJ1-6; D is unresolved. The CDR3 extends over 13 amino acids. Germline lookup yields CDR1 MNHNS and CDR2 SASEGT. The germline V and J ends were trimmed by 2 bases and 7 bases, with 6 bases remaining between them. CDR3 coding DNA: TGTGCCAGCAGTGAATACGAGAATTCACCCCTCCACTTT. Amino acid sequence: CASSEYENSPLHF.

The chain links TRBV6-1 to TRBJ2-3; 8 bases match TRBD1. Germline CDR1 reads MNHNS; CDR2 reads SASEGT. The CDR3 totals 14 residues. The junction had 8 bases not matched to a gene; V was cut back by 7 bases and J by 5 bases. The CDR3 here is CASTPGQVVDTQYF. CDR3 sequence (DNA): TGTGCCAGCACGCCGGGACAGGTGGTAGATACGCAGTATTTT.

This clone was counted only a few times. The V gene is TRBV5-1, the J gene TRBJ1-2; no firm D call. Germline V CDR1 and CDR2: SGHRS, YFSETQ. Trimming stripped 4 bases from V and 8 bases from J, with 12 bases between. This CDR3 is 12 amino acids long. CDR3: CASSVEGSGYTF. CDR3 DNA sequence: TGCGCCAGCAGCGTAGAAGGGAGCGGCTACACCTTC.

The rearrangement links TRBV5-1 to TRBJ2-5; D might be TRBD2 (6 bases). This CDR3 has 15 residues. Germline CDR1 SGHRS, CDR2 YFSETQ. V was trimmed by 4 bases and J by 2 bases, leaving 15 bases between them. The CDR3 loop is CASSPEGGRQETQYF. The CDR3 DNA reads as TGCGCCAGCAGCCCGGAGGGTGGCCGGCAAGAGACCCAGTACTTC. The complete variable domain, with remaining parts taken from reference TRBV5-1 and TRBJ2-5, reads KAGVTQTPRYLIKTRGQQVTLSCSPISGHRSVSWYQQTPGQGLQFLFEYFSETQRNKGNFPGRFSGRQFSNSRSEMNVSTLELGDSALYLCASSPEGGRQETQYFGPGTRLLVL.

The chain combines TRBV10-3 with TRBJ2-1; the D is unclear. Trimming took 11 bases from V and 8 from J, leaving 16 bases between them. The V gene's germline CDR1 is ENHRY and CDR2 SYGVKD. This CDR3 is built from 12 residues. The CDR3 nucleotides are TGTGCCCCAAAAGGCCCACGGGATGAGCAGTTCTTC. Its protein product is CAPKGPRDEQFF.

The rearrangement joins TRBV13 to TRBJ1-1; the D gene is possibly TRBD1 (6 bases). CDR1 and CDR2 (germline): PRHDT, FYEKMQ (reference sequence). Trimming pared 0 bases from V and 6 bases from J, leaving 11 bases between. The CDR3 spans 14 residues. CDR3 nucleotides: TGTGCCAGCAGCTTAGGTGACAGGAAAGCTGAAGCTTTCTTT. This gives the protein CASSLGDRKAEAFF.

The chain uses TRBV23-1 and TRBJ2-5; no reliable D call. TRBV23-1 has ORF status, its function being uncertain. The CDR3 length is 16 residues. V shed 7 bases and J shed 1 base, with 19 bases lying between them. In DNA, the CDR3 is TGCGCCAGCAATCACCCCGCCGCGCGAGGCCAAGAGACCCAGTACTTC. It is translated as CASNHPAARGQETQYF.

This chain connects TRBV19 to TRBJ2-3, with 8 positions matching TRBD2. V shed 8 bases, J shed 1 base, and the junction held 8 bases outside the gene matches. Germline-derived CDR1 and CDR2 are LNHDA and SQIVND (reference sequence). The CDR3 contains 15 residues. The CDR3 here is CASRTAGGGTDTQYF. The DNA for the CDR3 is TGTGCCAGTCGAACGGCGGGGGGAGGCACAGATACGCAGTATTTT.

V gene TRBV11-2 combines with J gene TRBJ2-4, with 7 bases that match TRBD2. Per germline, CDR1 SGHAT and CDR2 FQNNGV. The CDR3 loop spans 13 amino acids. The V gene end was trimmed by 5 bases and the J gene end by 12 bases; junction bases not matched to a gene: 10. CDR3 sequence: CASSPSRGEAQYF. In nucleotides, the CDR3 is TGTGCCAGCAGCCCTAGTCGGGGGGAAGCTCAGTACTTC.

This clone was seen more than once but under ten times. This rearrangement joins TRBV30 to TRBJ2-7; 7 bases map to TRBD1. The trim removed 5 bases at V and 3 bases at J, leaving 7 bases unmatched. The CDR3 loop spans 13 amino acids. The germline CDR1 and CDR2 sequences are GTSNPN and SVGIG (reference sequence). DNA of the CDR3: TGTGCCTGGGATAGGACAGGCAACTACGAGCAGTACTTC. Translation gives CAWDRTGNYEQYF.

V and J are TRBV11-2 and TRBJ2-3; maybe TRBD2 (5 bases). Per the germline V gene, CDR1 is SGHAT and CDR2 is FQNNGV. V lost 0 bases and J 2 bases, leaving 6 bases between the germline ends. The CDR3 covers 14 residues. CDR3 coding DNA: TGTGCCAGCAGCTTAGACGGGGACACAGATACGCAGTATTTT. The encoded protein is CASSLDGDTDTQYF.